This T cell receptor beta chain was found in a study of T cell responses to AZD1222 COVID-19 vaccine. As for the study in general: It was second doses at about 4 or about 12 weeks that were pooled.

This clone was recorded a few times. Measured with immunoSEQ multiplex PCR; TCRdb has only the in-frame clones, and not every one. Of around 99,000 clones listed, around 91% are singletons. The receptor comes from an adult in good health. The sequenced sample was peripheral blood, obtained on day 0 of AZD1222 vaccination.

The CDR3 coding sequence is TGTGCCAGCAGCTTAAATTTGCGGGCGGATACGCAGTATTTT. This codes for CASSLNLRADTQYF. V gene TRBV7-3 combines with J gene TRBJ2-3; a weak D match, TRBD2 (5 bases). The CDR3 contains 14 residues. Trimming removed 1 base at V and 6 bases at J, with 11 bases between. The germline CDR1 and CDR2 sequences are SGHTA and FQGTGA.